This entry lists 3 T cell receptor beta chains sequenced from one sample in a study of cytomegalovirus exposure and HLA in healthy donors. The PCR used 60 Vbeta and 13 Jbeta primers. TCRdb's copy holds only in-frame clones and misses some; the assay was immunoSEQ multiplex PCR. The sample yields approximately 210,000 clones, 75% to 80% seen once. The specimen was PBMCs. These receptors originate from a young woman in good health and CMV-seropositive.

V and J are TRBV4-2 and TRBJ2-1; TRBD2 matches at 8 bases. J gave up 5 bases and V 0 bases, and 12 bases lay outside the gene matches. The CDR3 runs to 18 residues. Per germline, CDR1 LGHNA and CDR2 YNFKEQ. The chain's CDR3 is CASSQDRVAGGPHNEQFF. CDR3 DNA: TGTGCCAGCAGCCAAGATAGGGTGGCGGGAGGCCCCCACAATGAGCAGTTCTTC.

This sequence joins TRBV7-2 and TRBJ1-5; D might be TRBD1 (5 bases). The V end was cut by 5 bases, the J end by 5 bases, with 13 bases between. The germline CDR1 and CDR2 sequences are SGHTA and FQGNSA. The CDR3 is 14 residues long. The CDR3 DNA follows: TGTGCCAGCAGCCCTCGTGGGGGGGATCAGCCCCAGCATTTT. The encoded protein is CASSPRGGDQPQHF.

Of note for this clone: Relative to the germline gene, one junction end is altered; a read error may explain this. V is TRBV18 and J is TRBJ2-7; 9 bases line up with TRBD1. The CDR3 has 16 residues. Germline loops: CDR1 KGHSH, CDR2 LQKENI. This CDR3 reads CASSPGTGRGSSEQYF. CDR3 DNA sequence: TGTGCCAGCTCACCCGGGACAGGGCGGGGATCCTCCGAGCAGTACTTC. Looking up the rest from reference TRBV18 and TRBJ2-7 gives the full variable domain: NAGVMQNPRHLVRRRGQEARLRCSPMKGHSHVYWYRQLPEEGLKFMVYLQKENIIDESGMPKERFSAEFPKEGPSILRIQQVVRGDSAAYFCASSPGTGRGSSEQYFGPGTRLTVT.